The 21 T cell receptor beta chains listed next were all sequenced from one sample in a study of T cells after yellow fever vaccination. TCRdb reprocessed the 5' RACE reads with MiXCR, giving one entry per CDR3 protein. The sample shows 150,000 or so distinct CDR3 sequences, 6% to 7.5% of them seen only once. This material consisted of CD4+ T cells sorted from PBMCs, taken 5 to 6 days after the first yellow fever vaccination. The receptors derive from a man aged 18 to 29 who received the YFV17D yellow fever vaccine.

This sequence joins TRBV12-3 or TRBV12-4 and TRBJ1-4; 10 bases agree with TRBD1. Trimming removed 5 bases from V and 11 bases from J; junction bases left unmatched: 17. This CDR3 is built from 17 residues. This chain's CDR3 is CASSPSPSDRGSMKLFF. In nucleotides, the CDR3 is TGTGCCAGCAGTCCTTCTCCTTCGGACAGGGGGTCTATGAAACTGTTTTTT.

V and J are TRBV5-1 and TRBJ2-2; D is possibly TRBD1 or TRBD2 (6 bases each). CDR3 length equals 15 residues. Germline V gene lookup returns CDR1 SGHRS and CDR2 YFSETQ. Trimming removed 5 bases from V and 2 bases from J, with 13 bases in between. The CDR3 DNA sequence: TGCGCCAGCAGAGGGGGGCAGTTCAACACCGGGGAGCTGTTTTTT. It encodes CASRGGQFNTGELFF.

A word on this clonotype: This may be a read error, as it is one base from a much larger clone. V and J are TRBV27 and TRBJ2-2; D might be TRBD1 (7 bases). The CDR3 totals 16 residues. Germline CDR1 reads MNHEY; CDR2 reads SMNVEV (reference sequence). CDR3 residues: CASSLSLDRNTGGLFF. The CDR3 bases are TGTGCCAGCAGTTTATCTCTGGACAGGAACACCGGGGGGCTGTTTTTT.

The V call is TRBV5-1, the J call TRBJ2-7, with 7 bases fitting TRBD1. V shed 0 bases and J 4 bases; nucleotides not matched to a gene: 4. The CDR3 runs 14 residues. The germline gives CDR1 SGHRS, CDR2 YFSETQ. The chain's CDR3 is CASSLVGGWYEQYV. In nucleotides, the CDR3 is TGCGCCAGCAGCTTGGTAGGGGGCTGGTACGAGCAGTACGTC.

This clonotype was picked up a small number of times. This chain connects TRBV20-1 to TRBJ1-2, with 11 bases matching TRBD1. After removal of 0 bases from V and 8 bases from J, the junction contained 5 bases not matched to a gene. This CDR3 has 14 amino acids. Germline CDR1 is DFQATT and CDR2 is SNEGSKA (reference sequence). CDR3 coding DNA: TGCAGTGCTAGAGATCAGGGACAGGGGGAAGGCTACACCTTC. Translating it yields CSARDQGQGEGYTF.

This clonotype showed up many times. This chain connects TRBV20-1 to TRBJ2-7; D is perhaps TRBD1 (5 bases). CDR1 and CDR2 from the germline V gene are DFQATT and SNEGSKA (reference sequence). Trimming left V 3 bases short and J 0 bases short, with 12 bases between. This CDR3 is 14 amino acids long. In nucleotides, the CDR3 is TGCAGTGCTAGCATCGCAGGGCCCTCCTACGAGCAGTACGTC. This gives the protein CSASIAGPSYEQYV.

This clonotype was picked up many times. CDR3 DNA: TGTGCCAGCTCACCAGAGGGCAGCTCCACAGATACGCAGTATTTT. Protein product: CASSPEGSSTDTQYF. V usage is TRBV18 and J usage is TRBJ2-3, with D possibly being TRBD2 (5 bases). V was clipped by 2 bases and J by 2 bases, with 11 bases between them. There are 15 residues in the CDR3. The V gene's germline CDR1 is KGHSH and CDR2 LQKENI.

This clonotype was detected only a few times. The genes are TRBV6-1 and TRBJ1-5; 11 nucleotides line up with TRBD1. The CDR3 is made up of 18 amino acids. Germline V gene lookup returns CDR1 MNHNS and CDR2 SASEGT. V shed 5 bases, J shed 0 bases, and the junction held 9 bases outside the gene matches. For the CDR3, the DNA is TGTGCCAGCAGTAAGGGGACAGGGGGGACTTATAGCAATCAGCCCCAGCATTTT. It yields the protein CASSKGTGGTYSNQPQHF.

At least ten counts were recorded for this clonotype. This rearrangement joins TRBV6-2 or TRBV6-3 to TRBJ2-1, with TRBD2 identical over 11 bases. The germline V gene encodes CDR1 MNHEY and CDR2 SVGEGT. V trimming: 2 bases; J trimming: 3 bases; junction bases outside the gene matches: 6. The CDR3 runs 17 residues. The CDR3 spells CASSYTLLAGDYNEQFF. The CDR3 region has the DNA TGTGCCAGCAGTTACACCCTACTAGCGGGGGACTACAATGAGCAGTTCTTC.

This clonotype was observed many times. The rearrangement joins TRBV5-5 to TRBJ2-3; D gene ambiguous. The CDR3 contains 15 residues. The V and J ends lost 2 bases and 0 bases respectively, with 10 bases between them. Germline loops: CDR1 SGHKS, CDR2 YYEKEE (reference sequence). This CDR3 reads CASSFRPASTDTQYF. CDR3 DNA sequence: TGTGCCAGCAGCTTTAGGCCCGCTAGCACAGATACGCAGTATTTT.

This clonotype was seen ten or more times. The conserved final phenylalanine or tryptophan is absent from the CDR3, which likely points to a read error. The V call is TRBV20-1, the J call TRBJ2-2; possibly TRBD1 or TRBD2 for D (6 bases each). This CDR3 is built from 14 residues. Germline V gives CDR1 DFQATT, CDR2 SNEGSKA (reference sequence). The V end was cut by 2 bases, the J end by 6 bases, with 13 bases between. CDR3 DNA: TGCAGTGCTAGACCGGGGGCCGTTGCCGGGGAGCTGTTTCTT. Its protein is CSARPGAVAGELFL.

The rearrangement links TRBV5-1 to TRBJ1-2; a weak D match, TRBD1 (5 bases). Germline V CDR1 and CDR2: SGHRS, YFSETQ. V shed 1 base and J shed 2 bases, with 18 bases lying between them. The CDR3 consists of 17 residues. The CDR3 DNA sequence: TGCGCCAGCAGCTTGTGGTCTAGTACAGGCCCCAACTATGGCTACACCTTC. It encodes CASSLWSSTGPNYGYTF.

This clonotype came up many times. This chain uses TRBV3-1 with TRBJ1-4; D unresolved. Germline assignment: CDR1 LGHDT and CDR2 YNNKEL (reference sequence). The CDR3 is 14 amino acids. V gave up 3 bases and J gave up 4 bases, with 9 bases separating them. The CDR3 protein is CASSQLGHNEKLFF. The CDR3, as DNA: TGTGCCAGCAGCCAGCTCGGCCATAATGAAAAACTGTTTTTT.

This clonotype was seen many times. The chain combines TRBV5-1 with TRBJ1-1; D may be TRBD1 (5 bases). The germline gives CDR1 SGHRS, CDR2 YFSETQ. Deletions cut 2 bases from V and 5 bases from J, with 16 bases between. The CDR3 is 15 residues long. CDR3 nucleotide sequence: TGCGCCAGCAGCTTCCGGGCCAGGGCAACAACTGAAGCTTTCTTT. Encoded protein: CASSFRARATTEAFF.

The rearrangement uses TRBV3-1 and TRBJ2-2, with no clear D. V was clipped by 4 bases and J by 6 bases, with 6 bases between them. Germline CDR1 and CDR2: LGHDT and YNNKEL (reference sequence). The length of the CDR3 is 12 residues. CDR3 amino acids: CASSPLSGELFF. In nucleotides, the CDR3 is TGTGCCAGCAGCCCCTTGTCCGGGGAGCTGTTTTTT.

Only a few counts were recorded for this clonotype. J is TRBJ2-3 and V is TRBV19; 8 nucleotides agree with TRBD2. This CDR3 is built from 14 residues. The ends lost 8 bases at V and 2 bases at J; junction bases unmatched: 6. Germline V gene data show CDR1 as LNHDA and CDR2 as SQIVND (reference sequence). In nucleotides, the CDR3 is TGTGCCAGTTCCCGCGGGGGGACCACAGATACGCAGTATTTT. This encodes CASSRGGTTDTQYF.

The chain combines TRBV28 with TRBJ1-1, with D uncertain. The V end lost 9 bases, the J end lost 1 base, and 12 bases lay between the germline ends. Germline V lookup: CDR1 MDHEN, CDR2 SYDVKM. This CDR3 is built from 13 residues. CDR3 sequence: CASRPPKNTEAFF. The DNA for the CDR3 is TGTGCCAGTAGGCCTCCCAAGAACACTGAAGCTTTCTTT.

A word on this clonotype: A much larger clone differs from this one at a single base, so this may be a read error. V is TRBV4-3 and J is TRBJ2-2; D is unclear. Looked up from germline, CDR1 is LGHNA and CDR2 is YSLEER. The CDR3 contains 16 residues. Trimming left V 4 bases short and J 0 bases short, with 12 bases between. This CDR3 reads CASSPLAAPNTGELFF. In DNA form, the CDR3 reads TGCGCCAGCAGCCCCCTGGCCGCGCCGAACACCGGGGAGCTGTTTTTT.

This clonotype was counted many times. The J gene is TRBJ1-6, the V gene TRBV20-1, with D tentatively TRBD1 (5 bases). The CDR3 is made up of 14 amino acids. From germline, CDR1 is DFQATT and CDR2 SNEGSKA (reference sequence). Trimming took off 2 bases at V and 10 bases at J, with 15 bases between the two ends. For the CDR3, the DNA is TGCAGTGCTAGACAAAGGGACCGAGGGTCACCCCTCCACTTT. Amino acids: CSARQRDRGSPLHF.

This clonotype occurred a few times. The V and J genes are TRBV6-5 and TRBJ2-2, with D possibly being TRBD1 or TRBD2 (5 bases each). Trimming took 5 bases from V and 2 from J, leaving 12 bases between them. This CDR3 comprises 15 residues. CDR1 is MNHEY and CDR2 is SVGAGI in the germline V gene. The CDR3 spells CASSLSGHNTGELFF. CDR3 coding DNA: TGTGCCAGCAGTCTCTCGGGGCATAACACCGGGGAGCTGTTTTTT.

The chain uses TRBV5-4 and TRBJ2-6; D remains unclear. The V gene's germline CDR1 is SGHNT and CDR2 YYREEE (reference sequence). V lost 0 bases to trimming and J lost 2 bases, with 6 bases between them. The CDR3 contains 15 residues. The CDR3 sequence is CASSLGAPGANVLTF. CDR3 sequence (DNA): TGTGCCAGCAGCTTGGGGGCGCCTGGGGCCAACGTCCTGACTTTC.